The 10 T cell receptor beta chains below were found in one sample sequenced in a study of T-cell memory formation after mild COVID-19. A single record per CDR3 protein comes from TCRdb applying MiXCR to the 5' RACE reads. The sample lists 50,000 or so distinct CDR3 sequences; approximately 9% were seen once. Sequencing input: PBMCs or a T cell subset sorted from them (not recorded which). These receptors all stem from an adult woman who had mild COVID-19 (a few samples of this study predate the infection). Cell type and time point are not known.

CDR3 DNA: TGCGCCAGCAGCTTGGACCCCACCAAGAACACTGAAGCTTTCTTT. It encodes CASSLDPTKNTEAFF. The rearrangement uses TRBV5-1 and TRBJ1-1; the D is unclear. The ends were cut back, 0 bases at V and 1 base at J, with 10 bases in the middle. Per the germline V gene, CDR1 is SGHRS and CDR2 is YFSETQ. The CDR3 consists of 15 residues.

This clonotype showed up just a few times. The chain recombines TRBV3-1 with TRBJ2-5; D is unresolved. The CDR3 is 13 amino acids. Deletions cut 2 bases from V and 5 bases from J, with 9 bases between. Germline V gene sequence: CDR1 LGHDT, CDR2 YNNKEL (reference sequence). The DNA of the CDR3 is TGTGCCAGCAGCCAACCCGGACGGGAGACCCAGTACTTC. This sequence encodes CASSQPGRETQYF.

This clonotype was picked up a small number of times. The chain joins TRBV5-1 to TRBJ2-5; D is possibly TRBD2 (7 bases). CDR3 length: 13 residues. Between the trimmed V and J ends, which lost 4 bases and 5 bases, there was a span of 12 bases. Germline V lookup: CDR1 SGHRS, CDR2 YFSETQ. CDR3 amino acids: CASSPGGGETQYF. The CDR3 DNA sequence: TGCGCCAGCAGCCCGGGGGGCGGGGAGACCCAGTACTTC.

Only a few counts were recorded for this clonotype. The chain combines TRBV5-1 with TRBJ1-1; 7 bases are shared with TRBD1. The J segment lost 2 bases and the V segment lost 0 bases, leaving 4 bases of the junction unmatched. The CDR3 has 15 residues. CDR1 and CDR2 from the germline V gene are SGHRS and YFSETQ. In DNA, the CDR3 is TGCGCCAGCAGCTTGGAAGGGGGCGGCAACACTGAAGCTTTCTTT. Amino acid sequence: CASSLEGGGNTEAFF. Drawing the rest from reference TRBV5-1 and TRBJ1-1, the complete variable domain is KAGVTQTPRYLIKTRGQQVTLSCSPISGHRSVSWYQQTPGQGLQFLFEYFSETQRNKGNFPGRFSGRQFSNSRSEMNVSTLELGDSALYLCASSLEGGGNTEAFFGQGTRLTVV.

The CDR3 nucleotides are TGTGCCAGCGGCCCGGACGGGGGCTACACCTTC. Its protein is CASGPDGGYTF. The chain recombines TRBV9 with TRBJ1-2; D is unresolved. CDR1 is SGDLS and CDR2 is YYNGEE in the germline V gene. Trimming cost V 7 bases and J 8 bases, with 12 bases left between them. The CDR3 contains 11 residues.

The chain is built from TRBV6-1 and TRBJ2-5, with 8 bases lining up with TRBD2. Germline CDR1 reads MNHNS; CDR2 reads SASEGT. The CDR3 is 14 amino acids. Germline trimming cut 7 bases from V and 1 base from J; bases unmatched to any gene: 5. The CDR3 bases are TGTGCCAGCACCACGCGGGGGGTCCAAGAGACCCAGTACTTC. Protein product: CASTTRGVQETQYF.

The chain links TRBV27 to TRBJ1-5; D not certain. V was clipped by 1 base and J by 4 bases, with 8 bases between them. Germline loops: CDR1 MNHEY, CDR2 SMNVEV (reference sequence). CDR3 length: 14 residues. The CDR3 is CASSLLGNNQPQHF. DNA of the CDR3: TGTGCCAGCAGTTTATTAGGGAATAATCAGCCCCAGCATTTT.

This clonotype was found many times. CDR3 protein: CASSLSGDQPQHF. In DNA, the CDR3 is TGCGCCAGCAGCTTATCCGGGGACCAGCCCCAGCATTTT. This chain connects TRBV5-1 to TRBJ1-5; tentative D call: TRBD1 (5 bases). The V gene's germline CDR1 is SGHRS and CDR2 YFSETQ. The CDR3 contains 13 residues. V lost 2 bases to trimming and J lost 7 bases, with 10 bases between them.

The chain uses TRBV6-5 and TRBJ1-1, with TRBD1 identical over 9 bases. V lost 6 bases to trimming and J lost 1 base; unmatched junction nucleotides: 9. In germline, CDR1 is MNHEY, CDR2 SVGAGI. The CDR3 sequence is 16 residues long. CDR3 amino acids: CASRGTGIARNTEAFF. The CDR3 DNA sequence: TGTGCCAGCAGGGGGACAGGGATCGCGCGGAACACTGAAGCTTTCTTT.

Ten or more counts support this clonotype. The rearrangement links TRBV7-6 to TRBJ1-3; tentatively, D is TRBD1 (6 bases). The CDR3 contains 17 residues. The V gene's germline CDR1 is SGHVS and CDR2 FNYEAQ. Between the trimmed V and J ends, which lost 5 bases and 0 bases, there was a span of 17 bases. CDR3 DNA: TGTGCCAGCAGCCACCCCGGGACAACTAGCTCTGGAAACACCATATATTTT. Amino acid sequence: CASSHPGTTSSGNTIYF.